This TCR beta chain was identified during a study of technical replicates of blood from a handful of donors. The CDR3 is made up of 14 amino acids. CDR1 is SQVTM and CDR2 is ANQGSEA in the germline V gene. With 5 bases removed from V and 3 bases from J, the gap between germline ends came to 14 bases. Measured with immunoSEQ multiplex PCR; TCRdb has only the in-frame clones, and not every one. This table has some 70,000 clones, about 97% appearing once. Sample: T cells isolated from PBMCs. The V gene is TRBV29-1, the J gene TRBJ2-1; D is unresolved. The receptor was isolated from a human donor in good health. The CDR3 DNA follows: TGCAGCGTTAAGATACGGCGACTCTACAATGAGCAGTTCTTC. Translating gives CSVKIRRLYNEQFF.